The rows below give T cell receptor beta chains drawn from one sample of a study of T-cell memory formation after mild COVID-19. TCRdb re-called the 5' RACE reads with MiXCR, one entry per CDR3 protein. The sample has over 40,000 distinct CDR3 sequences; 12% are singletons. The specimen was PBMCs or a T cell subset sorted from them (not recorded which). The source is a man between 18 and 35 years old who had mild COVID-19 (a few samples of this study predate the infection). Cell type and time point are not known. CDR3s include the opening cysteine and the closing phenylalanine or tryptophan. The D gene is left open where the match is weak. The listing skips clone size in some rows; elsewhere it reads once, few, many or a size class.

abundance: few
j_gene: TRBJ2-1
len: 16
v_gene: TRBV27
d_gene: TRBD1
CDR3aa: CASSLSTGSSYNEQFF
CDR3nt: TGTGCCAGCAGTTTATCGACAGGGAGCTCCTACAATGAGCAGTTCTTC

abundance: many
j_gene: TRBJ1-5
len: 13
v_gene: TRBV7-3
d_gene: -
CDR3aa: CASSPQSNQPQHF
CDR3nt: TGTGCCAGCAGCCCGCAAAGCAATCAGCCCCAGCATTTT

abundance: -
j_gene: TRBJ2-5
len: 13
v_gene: TRBV19
d_gene: -
CDR3aa: CASSIGGIETQYF
CDR3nt: TGTGCCAGTAGTATTGGTGGGATTGAGACCCAGTACTTC

abundance: few
j_gene: TRBJ1-1
len: 18
v_gene: TRBV7-9
d_gene: -
CDR3aa: CASSLSSGQGGWNTEAFF
CDR3nt: TGTGCCAGCAGCTTGTCTTCGGGGCAGGGAGGGTGGAACACTGAAGCTTTCTTT

abundance: few
j_gene: TRBJ1-6
len: 14
v_gene: TRBV5-5
d_gene: -
CDR3aa: CASSLRIPDSPLHF
CDR3nt: TGTGCCAGCAGCTTGAGGATCCCAGATTCACCCCTCCACTTT

abundance: few
j_gene: TRBJ2-4
len: 15
v_gene: TRBV7-2
d_gene: -
CDR3aa: CASSPRTGRVNIQYF
CDR3nt: TGTGCCAGCAGCCCCCGGACGGGGAGAGTGAACATTCAGTACTTC

abundance: -
j_gene: TRBJ2-7
len: 15
v_gene: TRBV6-2/TRBV6-3
d_gene: TRBD1
CDR3aa: CASSPFRDRAHEQYF
CDR3nt: TGTGCCAGCAGTCCTTTCCGGGACAGGGCCCACGAGCAGTACTTC

abundance: -
j_gene: TRBJ2-3
len: 13
v_gene: TRBV18
d_gene: TRBD2
CDR3aa: CASSPGEGNTQYF
CDR3nt: TGTGCCAGCTCACCAGGGGAGGGGAATACGCAGTATTTT

abundance: few
j_gene: TRBJ2-1
len: 17
v_gene: TRBV7-2
d_gene: -
CDR3aa: CASSQRFPGSSYNEQFF
CDR3nt: TGTGCCAGCAGCCAAAGGTTTCCCGGATCCTCCTACAATGAGCAGTTCTTC

abundance: few
j_gene: TRBJ2-3
len: 12
v_gene: TRBV29-1
d_gene: TRBD2
CDR3aa: CSGRGEADTQYF
CDR3nt: TGCAGCGGACGGGGGGAGGCAGATACGCAGTATTTT

abundance: -
j_gene: TRBJ1-1
len: 14
v_gene: TRBV5-1
d_gene: -
CDR3aa: CASSLRQTNSEAFF
CDR3nt: TGCGCCAGCAGCTTGAGACAGACGAACTCTGAAGCTTTCTTT

abundance: many
j_gene: TRBJ2-5
len: 13
v_gene: TRBV5-1
d_gene: -
CDR3aa: CASSFTSPETQYF
CDR3nt: TGCGCCAGCAGTTTCACTTCGCCAGAGACCCAGTACTTC

abundance: -
j_gene: TRBJ1-1
len: 15
v_gene: TRBV6-7
d_gene: -
CDR3aa: CASKGAKARPSKAFF
CDR3nt: TGTGCCAGCAAAGGGGCCAAGGCCCGCCCTAGCAAAGCTTTCTTT

abundance: many
j_gene: TRBJ1-5
len: 14
v_gene: TRBV12-3/TRBV12-4
d_gene: -
CDR3aa: CASHRGYSNQPQHF
CDR3nt: TGTGCCAGCCATCGTGGCTATAGCAATCAGCCCCAGCATTTT

abundance: -
j_gene: TRBJ1-3
len: 16
v_gene: TRBV6-5
d_gene: -
CDR3aa: CDSSPSGPGSGNTIYF
CDR3nt: TGTGACAGCAGCCCCTCGGGGCCCGGATCTGGAAACACCATATATTTT

abundance: -
j_gene: TRBJ2-1
len: 11
v_gene: TRBV2
d_gene: -
CDR3aa: CASRASNEQFF
CDR3nt: TGTGCCAGCAGGGCGAGCAATGAGCAGTTCTTC

abundance: -
j_gene: TRBJ1-5
len: 15
v_gene: TRBV5-5
d_gene: -
CDR3aa: CASSRDGNSNQPQHF
CDR3nt: TGTGCCAGCAGCCGGGACGGAAATAGCAATCAGCCCCAGCATTTT

abundance: many
j_gene: TRBJ2-7
len: 13
v_gene: TRBV7-3
d_gene: TRBD2
CDR3aa: CASSSGTSGQRYF
CDR3nt: TGTGCCAGCAGCTCCGGGACTAGCGGCCAAAGGTACTTC

abundance: -
j_gene: TRBJ2-3
len: 14
v_gene: TRBV28
d_gene: -
CDR3aa: CASSTSGSTDTQYF
CDR3nt: TGTGCCAGCAGCACGTCCGGTAGCACAGATACGCAGTATTTT

abundance: few
j_gene: TRBJ2-1
len: 15
v_gene: TRBV9
d_gene: -
CDR3aa: CASSVGGSGYNEQFF
CDR3nt: TGTGCCAGCAGCGTAGGCGGTAGCGGCTACAATGAGCAGTTCTTC

abundance: few
j_gene: TRBJ2-7
len: 14
v_gene: TRBV10-3
d_gene: TRBD1
CDR3aa: CAISELDRGHEQYF
CDR3nt: TGTGCCATCAGTGAGTTGGACAGGGGGCACGAGCAGTACTTC

abundance: -
j_gene: TRBJ2-3
len: 14
v_gene: TRBV11-2
d_gene: -
CDR3aa: CASSLASPKDTQYF
CDR3nt: TGTGCCAGCAGCTTAGCGTCGCCTAAAGATACGCAGTATTTT

abundance: many
j_gene: TRBJ2-5
len: 12
v_gene: TRBV11-2
d_gene: -
CDR3aa: CASSFREETQYF
CDR3nt: TGTGCCAGCAGCTTCCGGGAAGAGACCCAGTACTTC

abundance: few
j_gene: TRBJ2-7
len: 15
v_gene: TRBV7-9
d_gene: TRBD1
CDR3aa: CASSSGTVNPYEQYF
CDR3nt: TGTGCCAGCAGCTCGGGGACAGTGAACCCCTACGAGCAGTACTTC

abundance: many
j_gene: TRBJ2-7
len: 18
v_gene: TRBV7-8
d_gene: -
CDR3aa: CASSLGALGVLDRYEQYF
CDR3nt: TGTGCCAGCAGCTTAGGTGCCCTAGGGGTTCTGGACCGCTACGAGCAGTACTTC

abundance: -
j_gene: TRBJ1-1
len: 14
v_gene: TRBV7-2
d_gene: -
CDR3aa: CASRRDRSSTEAFF
CDR3nt: TGTGCCAGCCGAAGAGACAGGTCTAGCACTGAAGCTTTCTTT

abundance: few
j_gene: TRBJ2-4
len: 14
v_gene: TRBV20-1
d_gene: TRBD1
CDR3aa: CSASYRGRQNIQYF
CDR3nt: TGCAGTGCTAGCTACAGGGGAAGGCAAAACATTCAGTACTTC

abundance: few
j_gene: TRBJ2-3
len: 20
v_gene: TRBV6-5
d_gene: TRBD2
CDR3aa: CASSYRRGKKSGGRTDTQYF
CDR3nt: TGTGCCAGCAGTTACCGACGAGGCAAGAAAAGCGGGGGCCGAACAGATACGCAGTATTTT

abundance: many
j_gene: TRBJ2-5
len: 15
v_gene: TRBV6-5
d_gene: TRBD2
CDR3aa: CASSLGGGAEETQYF
CDR3nt: TGTGCCAGCAGTTTGGGCGGGGGGGCAGAGGAGACCCAGTACTTC

abundance: few
j_gene: TRBJ2-5
len: 16
v_gene: TRBV12-3/TRBV12-4
d_gene: -
CDR3aa: CASRDRGGGVPETQYF
CDR3nt: TGTGCCAGCAGAGACCGGGGAGGGGGGGTGCCAGAGACCCAGTACTTC

abundance: few
j_gene: TRBJ1-2
len: 14
v_gene: TRBV11-2
d_gene: -
CDR3aa: CASSLVGGGAGYTF
CDR3nt: TGTGCCAGCAGCTTAGTGGGCGGAGGGGCTGGCTACACCTTC

abundance: few
j_gene: TRBJ2-3
len: 15
v_gene: TRBV20-1
d_gene: -
CDR3aa: CSASSGGAGTDTQYF
CDR3nt: TGCAGTGCTAGTTCCGGGGGCGCCGGCACAGATACGCAGTATTTT

abundance: -
j_gene: TRBJ1-1
len: 16
v_gene: TRBV6-6
d_gene: -
CDR3aa: CASSDHQQGLNTEAFF
CDR3nt: TGTGCCAGCAGTGACCACCAACAGGGTTTGAACACTGAAGCTTTCTTT

abundance: many
j_gene: TRBJ2-1
len: 17
v_gene: TRBV5-6
d_gene: -
CDR3aa: CASSLAGLASSYNEQFF
CDR3nt: TGTGCCAGCAGCTTGGCCGGACTCGCGAGCTCCTACAATGAGCAGTTCTTC

abundance: -
j_gene: TRBJ2-1
len: 16
v_gene: TRBV7-6
d_gene: -
CDR3aa: CASSLSVAAGANEQFF
CDR3nt: TGTGCCAGCAGCTTATCCGTTGCGGCAGGGGCCAATGAGCAGTTCTTC

abundance: -
j_gene: TRBJ1-3
len: 14
v_gene: TRBV20-1
d_gene: -
CDR3aa: CSAVSGSSGNTIYF
CDR3nt: TGCAGTGCAGTGTCGGGCAGCTCTGGAAACACCATATATTTT

abundance: many
j_gene: TRBJ2-5
len: 12
v_gene: TRBV20-1
d_gene: -
CDR3aa: CSGPDGQETQYF
CDR3nt: TGCAGTGGGCCGGACGGGCAAGAGACCCAGTACTTC

abundance: -
j_gene: TRBJ1-6
len: 17
v_gene: TRBV5-1
d_gene: TRBD1
CDR3aa: CASSLERGRSYNSPLHF
CDR3nt: TGCGCCAGCAGCTTGGAGAGGGGGCGCAGTTATAATTCACCCCTCCACTTT

abundance: -
j_gene: TRBJ1-5
len: 13
v_gene: TRBV12-3/TRBV12-4
d_gene: -
CDR3aa: CASRRRDLGPQHF
CDR3nt: TGTGCCAGCAGACGCAGGGACCTGGGGCCCCAGCATTTT

abundance: many
j_gene: TRBJ2-7
len: 13
v_gene: TRBV7-6
d_gene: -
CDR3aa: CASGTLSSYEQYF
CDR3nt: TGTGCCAGCGGAACTCTAAGCTCCTACGAGCAGTACTTC

abundance: -
j_gene: TRBJ1-2
len: 13
v_gene: TRBV5-1
d_gene: -
CDR3aa: CASSLATLKGYTF
CDR3nt: TGCGCCAGCAGCTTGGCCACTCTGAAAGGCTACACCTTC

abundance: -
j_gene: TRBJ2-1
len: 15
v_gene: TRBV19
d_gene: TRBD2
CDR3aa: CASNLAGGINNEQFF
CDR3nt: TGTGCCAGTAATCTAGCGGGGGGCATCAACAATGAGCAGTTCTTC

abundance: many
j_gene: TRBJ2-1
len: 16
v_gene: TRBV6-4
d_gene: TRBD2
CDR3aa: CASSATSGGAGNEQFF
CDR3nt: TGTGCCAGCAGTGCTACTAGCGGGGGGGCAGGGAATGAGCAGTTCTTC

abundance: -
j_gene: TRBJ1-5
len: 15
v_gene: TRBV13
d_gene: -
CDR3aa: CASSLGDQLGQPQHF
CDR3nt: TGTGCCAGCAGCTTAGGCGATCAATTGGGTCAGCCCCAGCATTTT

abundance: many
j_gene: TRBJ2-2
len: 15
v_gene: TRBV9
d_gene: TRBD2
CDR3aa: CASSLRGINTGELFF
CDR3nt: TGTGCCAGCAGCCTGCGGGGGATTAACACCGGGGAGCTGTTTTTT

abundance: few
j_gene: TRBJ2-1
len: 15
v_gene: TRBV11-2
d_gene: TRBD2
CDR3aa: CASGSGLAGYNEQFF
CDR3nt: TGTGCCAGCGGGTCGGGACTAGCGGGGTACAATGAGCAGTTCTTC

abundance: -
j_gene: TRBJ2-3
len: 15
v_gene: TRBV27
d_gene: -
CDR3aa: CASSFWARRADTQYF
CDR3nt: TGTGCCAGCAGTTTTTGGGCCAGACGGGCAGATACGCAGTATTTT

abundance: -
j_gene: TRBJ1-5
len: 14
v_gene: TRBV20-1
d_gene: -
CDR3aa: CSARAGAVKQPQHF
CDR3nt: TGCAGTGCTAGAGCAGGGGCAGTAAAACAGCCCCAGCATTTT

abundance: few
j_gene: TRBJ2-5
len: 13
v_gene: TRBV28
d_gene: -
CDR3aa: CASSKSGQETQYF
CDR3nt: TGTGCCAGCAGCAAATCGGGGCAAGAGACCCAGTACTTC

abundance: many
j_gene: TRBJ1-2
len: 13
v_gene: TRBV5-1
d_gene: -
CDR3aa: CASSLTDRYGYTF
CDR3nt: TGCGCCAGCAGCTTGACGGACCGCTATGGCTACACCTTC

abundance: few
j_gene: TRBJ1-1
len: 15
v_gene: TRBV9
d_gene: -
CDR3aa: CASSPRGSGDTEAFF
CDR3nt: TGTGCCAGCAGCCCCCGGGGGTCCGGAGACACTGAAGCTTTCTTT

abundance: -
j_gene: TRBJ2-5
len: 12
v_gene: TRBV6-2/TRBV6-3
d_gene: -
CDR3aa: CASRGSVETQYF
CDR3nt: TGTGCCAGCAGAGGGAGCGTGGAGACCCAGTACTTC

abundance: many
j_gene: TRBJ2-2
len: 10
v_gene: TRBV12-3/TRBV12-4
d_gene: -
CDR3aa: CASEAGELFF
CDR3nt: TGTGCCAGCGAAGCCGGGGAGCTGTTTTTT

abundance: many
j_gene: TRBJ2-1
len: 11
v_gene: TRBV4-1
d_gene: TRBD2
CDR3aa: CASSHGGVEFF
CDR3nt: TGCGCCAGCAGCCATGGGGGGGTCGAGTTCTTC

abundance: large
j_gene: TRBJ2-1
len: 15
v_gene: TRBV5-4
d_gene: -
CDR3aa: CASSLDGTSYNEQFF
CDR3nt: TGTGCCAGCAGCTTGGATGGGACTTCGTACAATGAGCAGTTCTTC

abundance: few
j_gene: TRBJ1-2
len: 14
v_gene: TRBV5-1
d_gene: -
CDR3aa: CASSSQVSNYGYTF
CDR3nt: TGCGCCAGCAGCTCGCAGGTTTCGAACTATGGCTACACCTTC

abundance: -
j_gene: TRBJ1-1
len: 14
v_gene: TRBV12-3/TRBV12-4
d_gene: -
CDR3aa: CASRRGIKNTEAFF
CDR3nt: TGTGCCAGCAGGCGAGGGATAAAGAACACTGAAGCTTTCTTT